The next 19 T cell receptor beta chains were all read from a single sample in a study of human T cells and chemical hapten exposure. Regarding time point: patch test 2, 6 weeks after DPC sensitization. The treatment was: therapeutic diphenylcyclopropenone sensitization with weekly scalp DPC. In TCRdb, the RACE reads were re-called with MiXCR into one record per CDR3 protein. Of roughly 24,000 distinct CDR3 sequences listed, 8% to 10% are singletons. This sample comprised whole blood, obtained in connection with sensitization to the hapten diphenylcyclopropenone (DPC). The receptors were sampled from a man aged 25 to 40 with alopecia areata. Some clones in this sample may be carry-over from other donors' samples.

As concerns this clonotype: Possible read error: a much larger clone is one base away. The J gene is TRBJ1-1, the V gene TRBV6-5; no clear D. Germline CDR1 MNHEY, CDR2 SVGAGI. The CDR3 length is 15 residues. The CDR3: CASGYLFGRNTEAFF. CDR3 bases: TGTGCCAGCGGTTACTTATTCGGGAGGAACACTGAAGCTTTCTTT.

Many counts were recorded for this clonotype. The gene calls are TRBV6-6 and TRBJ2-5; TRBD1 aligns across 9 bases. CDR1 and CDR2 (germline): MNHNY, SVGAGI (reference sequence). This CDR3 is 15 amino acids long. Trimming cost V 4 bases and J 4 bases; bases outside gene matches: 7. DNA for the CDR3: TGTGCCAGCAGTTCCGGACAGGGGATCGGAGAGACCCAGTACTTC. It codes for CASSSGQGIGETQYF.

This clonotype was observed at least ten times. The V and J genes are TRBV12-3 or TRBV12-4 and TRBJ2-7; unclear D gene. This CDR3 spans 17 amino acids. The V end lost 5 bases, the J end lost 3 bases, and 23 bases lay between the germline ends. CDR3 in amino acids: CASSPKYSATRFYEQYF. As DNA, the CDR3 is TGTGCCAGCAGTCCGAAATACTCGGCCACGAGGTTCTACGAGCAGTACTTC.

Ten or more counts support this clonotype. The chain uses TRBV15 and TRBJ2-3; tentative D call: TRBD2 (6 bases). Trimming left V 8 bases short and J 4 bases short, with 10 bases between. Germline assignment: CDR1 LNHNV and CDR2 YYDKDF (reference sequence). The CDR3 runs 12 residues. CDR3 sequence reads: CATGKRADTQYF. The CDR3 bases are TGTGCCACCGGAAAGCGGGCAGATACGCAGTATTTT.

The chain joins TRBV9 to TRBJ2-3; 7 bases fit TRBD2. Germline V gene sequence: CDR1 SGDLS, CDR2 YYNGEE. This CDR3 has 14 residues. J lost 5 bases, V lost 3 bases, and 6 bases had no gene match. In nucleotides, the CDR3 is TGTGCCAGCAGCGGGATAACGGGAGGAGATACGCAGTATTTT. Its protein is CASSGITGGDTQYF.

This clonotype was recorded at least ten times. The CDR3 sequence: CSVEIAGSSYEQYF. The CDR3 DNA follows: TGCAGCGTTGAAATAGCGGGGTCCTCCTACGAGCAGTACTTC. J is TRBJ2-7 and V is TRBV29-1, with TRBD2 identical over 8 bases. The length of the CDR3 is 14 residues. The J segment lost 0 bases and the V segment lost 2 bases, leaving 3 bases of the junction unmatched. Germline assignment: CDR1 SQVTM and CDR2 ANQGSEA.

This clonotype was picked up many times. The chain carries TRBV20-1 and TRBJ2-1, with 8 bases identical to TRBD2. The CDR3 consists of 16 residues. CDR1 is DFQATT and CDR2 is SNEGSKA in the germline V gene (reference sequence). J gave up 8 bases and V 5 bases, and 17 bases lay outside the gene matches. This chain's CDR3 is CSAPSERGRLRDEQFF. CDR3 nucleotides: TGCAGTGCTCCCAGCGAGCGGGGGCGACTAAGGGATGAGCAGTTCTTC.

This clonotype was counted only a few times. The rearrangement uses TRBV5-1 and TRBJ1-1, with 7 bases lining up with TRBD1. The V gene end was trimmed by 0 bases and the J gene end by 1 base; junction bases not matched to a gene: 9. The germline CDR1 and CDR2 sequences are SGHRS and YFSETQ. This CDR3 has 17 residues. DNA of the CDR3: TGCGCCAGCAGCTTGGGGGGACAGAGAGTAGGGAACACTGAAGCTTTCTTT. Its translation: CASSLGGQRVGNTEAFF.

The chain carries TRBV19 and TRBJ2-1, with a tentative D call TRBD2 (6 bases). The V and J ends lost 5 bases and 4 bases respectively, with 12 bases between them. The CDR3 is 14 amino acids. Per the germline V gene, CDR1 is LNHDA and CDR2 is SQIVND (reference sequence). Written as DNA, the CDR3 is TGTGCCAGTAGTTTCCCCAGCGGGTACAATGAGCAGTTCTTC. This codes for CASSFPSGYNEQFF. The variable domain in full, completed from reference TRBV19 and TRBJ2-1, reads DGGITQSPKYLFRKEGQNVTLSCEQNLNHDAMYWYRQDPGQGLRLIYYSQIVNDFQKGDIAEGYSVSREKKESFPLTVTSAQKNPTAFYLCASSFPSGYNEQFFGPGTRLTVL.

This clonotype was seen many times. The CDR3 bases are TGTGCCAGCGATGATGGCAAGAGCTCTGGAAACACCATATATTTT. Residues: CASDDGKSSGNTIYF. This sequence joins TRBV12-3 or TRBV12-4 and TRBJ1-3; D unresolved. V gave up 8 bases and J gave up 0 bases, with 14 bases separating them. The CDR3 extends over 15 amino acids.

The gene calls are TRBV7-6 and TRBJ2-2, with D tentatively TRBD1 (5 bases). V was cut by 1 base and J by 6 bases, with 12 bases left in between. The CDR3 loop spans 15 amino acids. Germline V lookup: CDR1 SGHVS, CDR2 FNYEAQ. The CDR3 sequence is CASSLEQTAPGELFF. The CDR3 DNA reads TGTGCCAGCAGCTTAGAACAGACAGCCCCCGGGGAGCTGTTTTTT.

The sample holds many counts of this clonotype. The V and J genes are TRBV24-1 and TRBJ2-3, with 9 bases that match TRBD1. From germline, CDR1 is KGHDR and CDR2 SFDVKD. This CDR3 has 16 amino acids. The ends lost 3 bases at V and 4 bases at J; junction bases unmatched: 7. In DNA, the CDR3 is TGTGCCACCAGTGATCCGGGACAGGGAGTCGCAGATACGCAGTATTTT. It yields the protein CATSDPGQGVADTQYF.

The chain uses TRBV18 and TRBJ2-1, with 9 bases that match TRBD2. The V and J ends lost 2 bases and 4 bases, in that order; junction bases with no gene match: 6. The CDR3 is 16 amino acids. The germline V gene has CDR1 KGHSH and CDR2 LQKENI. The CDR3 loop reads CASSPIASGEYNEQFF. Written as DNA, the CDR3 is TGTGCCAGCTCACCAATCGCTAGCGGGGAATACAATGAGCAGTTCTTC. Based on the CDR3 plus reference TRBV18 and TRBJ2-1, the full variable domain is NAGVMQNPRHLVRRRGQEARLRCSPMKGHSHVYWYRQLPEEGLKFMVYLQKENIIDESGMPKERFSAEFPKEGPSILRIQQVVRGDSAAYFCASSPIASGEYNEQFFGPGTRLTVL.

In this sample, this clonotype turned up many times. The chain joins TRBV5-1 to TRBJ1-4; TRBD1 might be the D (5 bases). Trimming took 5 bases from V and 6 from J, leaving 17 bases between them. CDR3 size: 15 residues. In germline, CDR1 is SGHRS, CDR2 YFSETQ. The CDR3 is CASSKDGGLDEKLFF. CDR3 coding DNA: TGCGCCAGCAGTAAGGATGGGGGATTAGATGAAAAACTGTTTTTT.

V usage is TRBV9 and J usage is TRBJ2-1; D uncertain. Germline values: CDR1 SGDLS, CDR2 YYNGEE. This CDR3 region has 14 residues. V dropped 2 bases and J dropped 3 bases, with 9 bases sitting between them. This CDR3 reads CASSVLPSYNEQFF. In DNA, the CDR3 is TGTGCCAGCAGCGTCCTACCAAGCTACAATGAGCAGTTCTTC.

This clonotype was seen only a few times. The chain employs TRBV6-5 and TRBJ2-6; no clear D. CDR1 MNHEY and CDR2 SVGAGI come from the germline V gene. The CDR3 sequence is 20 residues long. The ends were cut back, 0 bases at V and 1 base at J, with 19 bases in the middle. The CDR3 reads CASSYSLGTDSRSGANVLTF. The CDR3 nucleotides are TGTGCCAGCAGTTACTCTTTGGGAACAGATTCTAGGTCTGGGGCCAACGTCCTGACTTTC.

A few counts support this clonotype. The gene calls are TRBV9 and TRBJ1-5, with D possibly being TRBD1 (5 bases). Trimming left V 2 bases short and J 5 bases short, with 11 bases between. CDR1 is SGDLS, CDR2 YYNGEE, per germline. The CDR3 is made up of 14 amino acids. CDR3 nucleotides: TGTGCCAGCAGCGTTGGGGGGACGCATCAGCCCCAGCATTTT. It translates to CASSVGGTHQPQHF.

The rearrangement links TRBV2 to TRBJ2-5; possible D gene TRBD2, 6 bases. CDR3 length equals 16 residues. From germline, CDR1 is SNHLY and CDR2 FYNNEI. Trimming pared 6 bases from V and 3 bases from J, leaving 20 bases between. Here the CDR3 DNA reads TGTGCCAGCAGCGCCGTCCGGGAGAAGAGCGAAGAGACCCAGTACTTC. Amino acid sequence: CASSAVREKSEETQYF.

This chain uses TRBV4-2 with TRBJ2-5, with 10 bases lining up with TRBD1. V dropped 4 bases and J dropped 5; count of bases not matched to a gene: 10. The CDR3 is 16 residues long. CDR1 and CDR2 from the germline V gene are LGHNA and YNFKEQ. The CDR3 DNA is TGTGCCAGCAGCCGCTCCCGGGACAGGGGCCTTGAGACCCAGTACTTC. This sequence encodes CASSRSRDRGLETQYF.